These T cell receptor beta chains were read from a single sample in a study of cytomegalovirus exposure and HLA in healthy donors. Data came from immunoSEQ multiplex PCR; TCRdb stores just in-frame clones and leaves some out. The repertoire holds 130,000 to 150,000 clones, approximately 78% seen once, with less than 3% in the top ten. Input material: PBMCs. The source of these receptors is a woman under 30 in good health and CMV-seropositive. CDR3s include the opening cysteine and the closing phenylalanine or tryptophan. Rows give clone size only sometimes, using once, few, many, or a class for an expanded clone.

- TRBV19 CASTTGQGARQPQHF
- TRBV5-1 CASSLAGRARLPNEQFF
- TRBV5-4 CASSLGDRGRSPKETQYF
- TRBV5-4 CASRGPGHPNTEAFF
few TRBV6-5 CAIETGTGAEKLFF
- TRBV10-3 CAISTTGVGETQYF
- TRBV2 CASSVTGNQGSPLHF
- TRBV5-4 CASSIQGQETQYF
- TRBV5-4 CASSSLGVAGYQETQYF
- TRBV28 CASSSHLGGPNTGELFF